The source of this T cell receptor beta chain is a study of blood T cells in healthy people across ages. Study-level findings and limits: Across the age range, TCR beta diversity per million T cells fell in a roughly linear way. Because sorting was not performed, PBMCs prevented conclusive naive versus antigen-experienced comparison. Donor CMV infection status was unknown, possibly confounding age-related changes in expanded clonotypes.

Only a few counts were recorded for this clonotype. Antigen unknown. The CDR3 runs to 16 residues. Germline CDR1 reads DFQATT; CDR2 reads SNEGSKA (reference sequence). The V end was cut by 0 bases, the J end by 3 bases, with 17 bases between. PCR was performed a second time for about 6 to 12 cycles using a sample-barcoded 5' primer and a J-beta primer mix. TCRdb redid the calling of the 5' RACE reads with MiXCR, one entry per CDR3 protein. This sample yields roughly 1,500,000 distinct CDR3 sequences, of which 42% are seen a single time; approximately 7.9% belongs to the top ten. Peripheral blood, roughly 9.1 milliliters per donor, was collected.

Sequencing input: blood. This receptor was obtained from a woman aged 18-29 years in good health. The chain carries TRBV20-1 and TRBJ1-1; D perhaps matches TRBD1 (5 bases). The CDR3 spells CSARDWQGRADTEAFF. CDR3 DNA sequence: TGCAGTGCTAGAGATTGGCAGGGTCGTGCGGACACTGAAGCTTTCTTT.